This T cell receptor beta chain originates from a study of post-analysis software for immune sequencing data. Overall study context: In terms of disease course, relapsing-remitting, secondary progressive and progressive-relapsing multiple sclerosis were included. The study, taken as a whole, reports: A few TRBV segments appeared more often in patients than in controls, and TRBV5-6, TRBV5-1 and TRBV20-1 were among these.

Tagging with unique molecular identifiers was a feature of the TCR beta cDNA libraries. Starting from about 0.98 to 11 million T cells, the study yielded approximately 500,000 cDNA molecules. TCRdb redid the calling of the PCR reads with MiXCR, one entry per CDR3 protein. This sample carries roughly 540,000 distinct CDR3 sequences, about a third of them seen once, and the ten largest clones take 5% to 6%. Remarks on this clonotype: Its antigen is as yet unknown.

The V end lost 7 bases, the J end lost 0 bases, and 10 bases lay between the germline ends. Germline-derived CDR1 and CDR2 are SNHLY and FYNNEI. The CDR3 extends over 14 amino acids. The sequence was obtained from a girl aged 2-17 years with multiple sclerosis. The sequenced material came from blood. The genes are TRBV2 and TRBJ1-5, with D perhaps matching TRBD1 (5 bases). CDR3: CASNGDPSNQPQHF. The CDR3 DNA sequence: TGTGCCAGCAACGGGGACCCTAGCAATCAGCCCCAGCATTTT.